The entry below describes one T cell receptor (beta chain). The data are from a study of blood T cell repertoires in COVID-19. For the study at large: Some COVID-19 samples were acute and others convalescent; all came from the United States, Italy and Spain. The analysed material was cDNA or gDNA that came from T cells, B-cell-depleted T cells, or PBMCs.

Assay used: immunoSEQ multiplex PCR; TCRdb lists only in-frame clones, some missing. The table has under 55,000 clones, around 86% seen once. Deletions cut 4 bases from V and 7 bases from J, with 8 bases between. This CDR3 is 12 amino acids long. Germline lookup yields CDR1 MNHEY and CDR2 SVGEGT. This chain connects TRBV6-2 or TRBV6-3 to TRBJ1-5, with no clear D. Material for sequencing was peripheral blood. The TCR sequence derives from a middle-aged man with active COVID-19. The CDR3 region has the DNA TGTGCCAGCAGTTTATATGAGCAGCCCCAGCATTTT. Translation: CASSLYEQPQHF.